Below are 25 T cell receptor beta chains sequenced from a single sample in a study of blood T cell repertoires in COVID-19. Sequencing used immunoSEQ multiplex PCR; TCRdb keeps in-frame clones, though not all of them. The sample holds some 250,000 clones, about four fifths seen once. Material: peripheral blood. These receptors came from an elderly woman with COVID-19, enrolled during active disease.

V usage is TRBV20-1 and J usage is TRBJ2-3, with a tentative D call TRBD2 (6 bases). Trimming pared 3 bases from V and 3 bases from J, leaving 13 bases between. This CDR3 is built from 14 residues. CDR1 and CDR2 from the germline V gene are DFQATT and SNEGSKA (reference sequence). This chain's CDR3 is CSASLGSVTDTQYF. The CDR3 region has the DNA TGCAGTGCTAGTCTCGGGAGTGTTACAGATACGCAGTATTTT.

V gene TRBV11-3 combines with J gene TRBJ2-5; D not resolved. Germline loops: CDR1 SGHNT, CDR2 YENEEA. Trimming stripped 3 bases from V and 5 bases from J, with 10 bases between. The CDR3 sequence is 13 residues long. CDR3 sequence: CASSFTFGETQYF. In nucleotides, the CDR3 is TGTGCCAGCAGCTTTACTTTCGGGGAGACCCAGTACTTC.

The J gene is TRBJ2-5, the V gene TRBV7-8; D remains ambiguous. CDR1 is SGHVS, CDR2 FQNEAQ, per germline. The V end lost 5 bases, the J end lost 5 bases, and 12 bases lay between the germline ends. This CDR3 comprises 13 residues. CDR3 residues: CASSRAILETQYF. The CDR3 DNA is TGTGCCAGCAGCCGCGCGATATTGGAGACCCAGTACTTC.

The chain uses TRBV5-1 and TRBJ1-1, with D uncertain. Trimming left V 1 base short and J 0 bases short, with 7 bases between. Germline assignment: CDR1 SGHRS and CDR2 YFSETQ. The CDR3 loop spans 14 amino acids. The DNA for the CDR3 is TGCGCCAGCAGCTTGTCCACATTGAACACTGAAGCTTTCTTT. Amino acid sequence: CASSLSTLNTEAFF.

The chain joins TRBV5-1 to TRBJ2-1; 7 positions match TRBD2. Germline lookup yields CDR1 SGHRS and CDR2 YFSETQ. Unmatched junction bases numbered 5, after V lost 0 bases and J lost 2 bases. The CDR3 is 16 residues long. The CDR3 DNA reads TGCGCCAGCAGCTTGGGTTCTGGGGGGGCCTACAATGAGCAGTTCTTC. Translation: CASSLGSGGAYNEQFF.

The chain recombines TRBV6-5 with TRBJ1-6; 9 bases are a match to TRBD1. The trim removed 5 bases at V and 5 bases at J, leaving 4 bases unmatched. The CDR3 length is 15 residues. From germline, CDR1 is MNHEY and CDR2 SVGAGI. This CDR3 is CASSSRDRDNSPLHF. The CDR3 nucleotides are TGTGCCAGCAGTAGCCGGGACAGGGATAATTCACCCCTCCACTTT.

The chain employs TRBV6-5 and TRBJ1-4; D might be TRBD1 (6 bases). The CDR3 covers 15 residues. Trimming removed 4 bases from V and 8 bases from J, with 17 bases in between. Germline lookup yields CDR1 MNHEY and CDR2 SVGAGI. CDR3 in amino acids: CASSSTGSKGEKLFF. CDR3 in DNA: TGTGCCAGCAGTTCAACAGGGAGTAAAGGCGAAAAACTGTTTTTT.

The chain has TRBV18 and TRBJ1-6; no clear D. V lost 3 bases, J lost 4 bases, and 10 bases lay in between. The CDR3 consists of 15 residues. Germline V gene lookup returns CDR1 KGHSH and CDR2 LQKENI. CDR3 loop: CASSPAGDYNSPLHF. For the CDR3, the DNA is TGTGCCAGCTCACCTGCCGGGGATTATAATTCACCCCTCCACTTT.

The rearrangement uses TRBV4-3 and TRBJ2-3; 7 nucleotides align to TRBD1. Germline lookup yields CDR1 LGHNA and CDR2 YSLEER. This CDR3 contains 15 residues. V gave up 0 bases and J gave up 4 bases; unmatched junction bases: 4. This CDR3 reads CASSQEGGAADTQYF. CDR3 nucleotide sequence: TGCGCCAGCAGCCAAGAAGGGGGCGCGGCAGATACGCAGTATTTT.

CDR3 region: CASSPRLAGVWVDAAKNIQYF. The CDR3 DNA is TGTGCCAGTAGTCCTCGTCTAGCGGGAGTTTGGGTGGATGCGGCCAAAAACATTCAGTACTTC. The genes are TRBV19 and TRBJ2-4; 10 bases match TRBD2. This CDR3 contains 21 residues. CDR1 and CDR2 from the germline V gene are LNHDA and SQIVND (reference sequence). The V and J ends lost 5 bases and 1 base, in that order; junction bases with no gene match: 20.

V and J are TRBV21-1 and TRBJ2-1; the tabulated D call, TRBD2, remains unverified against the DNA. TRBV21-1 corresponds to a pseudogene. There are 19 residues in the CDR3. DNA of the CDR3: TGTGCCAGCAGCAAAGAGGCGGGGAACCCTTTTAGCTCCTACAATGAGCAGTTCTTC. The encoded protein is CASSKEAGNPFSSYNEQFF.

This clone showed up just once. The chain joins TRBV7-2 to TRBJ1-5; D is unresolved. This CDR3 has 15 residues. The V gene lost 1 base and the J gene lost 2 bases, with 9 bases spanning the gap. Per the germline V gene, CDR1 is SGHTA and CDR2 is FQGNSA. The CDR3 DNA is TGTGCCAGCAGCTTAGAGGGAGTACGCAATCAGCCCCAGCATTTT. It translates to CASSLEGVRNQPQHF.

The rearrangement links TRBV5-4 to TRBJ1-1; no firm D call. This CDR3 is 13 amino acids long. Trimming removed 0 bases from V and 8 bases from J, with 11 bases in between. Germline V gene sequence: CDR1 SGHNT, CDR2 YYREEE (reference sequence). CDR3 sequence reads: CASSLASTFEAFF. The CDR3 DNA sequence: TGTGCCAGCAGCTTGGCTAGCACGTTCGAAGCTTTCTTT. Combining the CDR3 with reference TRBV5-4 and TRBJ1-1 gives the whole variable domain ETGVTQSPTHLIKTRGQQVTLRCSSQSGHNTVSWYQQALGQGPQFIFQYYREEENGRGNFPPRFSGLQFPNYSSELNVNALELDDSALYLCASSLASTFEAFFGQGTRLTVV.

The chain uses TRBV3-1 (or the pseudogene TRBV3-2) and TRBJ1-1; no firm D call. CDR3 length equals 15 residues. Germline CDR1 is LGHDT and CDR2 is YNNKEL (reference sequence). The V end lost 4 bases, the J end lost 4 bases, and 16 bases lay between the germline ends. The CDR3 DNA is TGTGCCAGCAGCCGCGAACGTCCCATGCGCACTGAAGCTTTCTTT. Its protein is CASSRERPMRTEAFF.

The J gene is TRBJ2-7, the V gene TRBV28; 10 bases are a match to TRBD1. V shed 9 bases and J 7 bases; nucleotides not matched to a gene: 15. The CDR3 is 15 residues long. The germline CDR1 and CDR2 sequences are MDHEN and SYDVKM. The CDR3 DNA is TGTGCCAGTACTACTCCGGGACAGGGGTATCGGGAGCAGTACTTC. Amino acids: CASTTPGQGYREQYF.

The chain employs TRBV11-2 and TRBJ2-7; 9 bases are a match to TRBD1. This CDR3 region has 14 residues. The J segment lost 6 bases and the V segment lost 2 bases, leaving 5 bases of the junction unmatched. Germline CDR1 SGHAT, CDR2 FQNNGV. Here the CDR3 DNA reads TGTGCCAGCAGCTTAATGGACAGGGGCTCCGAGCAGTACTTC. Protein: CASSLMDRGSEQYF.

The CDR3 DNA is TGTGCCAGCAGCTTAGACAGGGTGGTCATCGGGGAGCTGTTTTTT. Translating it yields CASSLDRVVIGELFF. The chain combines TRBV7-2 with TRBJ2-2, with a weak D call TRBD1 (6 bases). This CDR3 has 15 residues. The germline V gene has CDR1 SGHTA and CDR2 FQGNSA. V gave up 1 base and J gave up 7 bases, with 13 bases separating them.

The chain's CDR3 is CASSMDRVGQPQHF. The DNA of the CDR3 is TGTGCCAGTAGTATGGACAGGGTGGGCCAGCCCCAGCATTTT. The V call is TRBV19, the J call TRBJ1-5; 8 nucleotides match TRBD1. This CDR3 comprises 14 residues. Germline-derived CDR1 and CDR2 are LNHDA and SQIVND (reference sequence). After removal of 3 bases from V and 7 bases from J, the junction contained 5 bases not matched to a gene.

This chain joins TRBV25-1 and TRBJ1-1, with D unclear. The CDR3 length is 13 residues. Germline V gene sequence: CDR1 MGHDK, CDR2 SYGVNS. V shed 3 bases and J shed 5 bases, with 10 bases lying between them. CDR3 coding DNA: TGTGCCAGCAGTGAGCGTACGAGGACTGAAGCTTTCTTT. Translated: CASSERTRTEAFF.

The chain joins TRBV9 to TRBJ1-3; D call uncertain. Per the germline V gene, CDR1 is SGDLS and CDR2 is YYNGEE. Trimming shortened V by 0 bases and J by 0 bases, and 4 bases separated the two germline ends. This CDR3 contains 14 residues. As DNA, the CDR3 is TGTGCCAGCAGCGTAGCTACCTCTGGAAACACCATATATTTT. It specifies CASSVATSGNTIYF.

J is TRBJ2-7 and V is TRBV7-2; D might be TRBD2 (6 bases). The CDR3 runs to 14 residues. Trimming removed 3 bases at V and 0 bases at J, with 9 bases between. Germline CDR1 SGHTA, CDR2 FQGNSA. The CDR3 bases are TGTGCCAGCAGCTTTTCAGCGGGCTCCTACGAGCAGTACTTC. Its translation is CASSFSAGSYEQYF.

This clone was seen a few times. This chain joins TRBV6-5 and TRBJ2-3; D is perhaps TRBD2 (5 bases). Germline CDR1 MNHEY, CDR2 SVGAGI. V gave up 5 bases and J gave up 2 bases, with 11 bases separating them. CDR3 length equals 14 residues. DNA for the CDR3: TGTGCCAGCAGTCGGTCGGGGAACACAGATACGCAGTATTTT. Translation gives CASSRSGNTDTQYF.

The chain links TRBV5-1 to TRBJ1-2; D remains unclear. Germline V gene lookup returns CDR1 SGHRS and CDR2 YFSETQ. Trimming shortened V by 0 bases and J by 0 bases, and 6 bases separated the two germline ends. The length of the CDR3 is 14 residues. CDR3: CASSLADPNYGYTF. In DNA form, the CDR3 reads TGCGCCAGCAGCTTGGCAGATCCTAACTATGGCTACACCTTC. Based on the CDR3 plus reference TRBV5-1 and TRBJ1-2, the full variable domain is KAGVTQTPRYLIKTRGQQVTLSCSPISGHRSVSWYQQTPGQGLQFLFEYFSETQRNKGNFPGRFSGRQFSNSRSEMNVSTLELGDSALYLCASSLADPNYGYTFGSGTRLTVV.

This sequence joins TRBV30 and TRBJ2-7; TRBD2 matches at 11 bases. In germline, CDR1 is GTSNPN, CDR2 SVGIG (reference sequence). This CDR3 has 12 residues. Trimming cost V 6 bases and J 6 bases; bases outside gene matches: 4. The CDR3 DNA is TGTGCCTGTAGCGGGAGGGCCGTCGAGCAGTACTTC. The encoded protein is CACSGRAVEQYF.

This chain connects TRBV5-4 to TRBJ1-2; 8 bases are a match to TRBD1. The length of the CDR3 is 14 residues. Germline assignment: CDR1 SGHNT and CDR2 YYREEE (reference sequence). Trimming removed 2 bases from V and 13 bases from J; junction bases left unmatched: 13. The CDR3 nucleotides are TGTGCCAGCAGCTTAGCGGCGGCCAGGGGGCGGGGCACCTTC. It specifies CASSLAAARGRGTF.